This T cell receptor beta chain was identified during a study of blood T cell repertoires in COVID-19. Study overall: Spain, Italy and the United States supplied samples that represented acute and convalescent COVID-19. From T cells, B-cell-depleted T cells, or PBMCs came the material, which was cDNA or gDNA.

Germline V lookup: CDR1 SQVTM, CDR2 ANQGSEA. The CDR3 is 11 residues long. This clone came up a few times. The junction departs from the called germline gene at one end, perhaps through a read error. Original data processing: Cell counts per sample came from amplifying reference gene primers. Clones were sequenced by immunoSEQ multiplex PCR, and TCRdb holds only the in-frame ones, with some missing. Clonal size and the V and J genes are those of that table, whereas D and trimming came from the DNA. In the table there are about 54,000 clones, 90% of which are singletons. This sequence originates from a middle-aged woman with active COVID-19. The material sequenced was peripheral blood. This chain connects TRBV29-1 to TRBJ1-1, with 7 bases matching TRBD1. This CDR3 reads CSSQGNSEAFF. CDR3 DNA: TGCAGCTCACAGGGGAACTCTGAAGCTTTCTTT.